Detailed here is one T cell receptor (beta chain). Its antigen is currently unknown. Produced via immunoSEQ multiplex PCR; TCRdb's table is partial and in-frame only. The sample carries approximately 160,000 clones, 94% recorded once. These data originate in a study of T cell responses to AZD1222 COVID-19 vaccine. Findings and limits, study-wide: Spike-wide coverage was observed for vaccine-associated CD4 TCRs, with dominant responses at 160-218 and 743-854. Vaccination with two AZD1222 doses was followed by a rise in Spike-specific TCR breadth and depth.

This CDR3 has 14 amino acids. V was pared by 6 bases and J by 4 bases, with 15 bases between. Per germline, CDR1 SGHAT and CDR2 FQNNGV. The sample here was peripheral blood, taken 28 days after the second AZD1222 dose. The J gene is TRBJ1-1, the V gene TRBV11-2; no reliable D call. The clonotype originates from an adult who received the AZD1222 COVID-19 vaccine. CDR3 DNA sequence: TGTGCCAGCAGACCGGTAGAAGGTGGCACTGAAGCTTTCTTT. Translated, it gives CASRPVEGGTEAFF.